This T cell receptor beta chain was found in a study of T cell repertoires in cytomegalovirus infection. The CDR3 spans 15 residues. Germline V gene data show CDR1 as SGHDT and CDR2 as YYEEEE. The V end lost 0 bases, the J end lost 2 bases, and 11 bases lay between the germline ends. From the reads, TCRdb called clonotypes with MiXCR, one entry per CDR3 protein. The table lists about 600,000 distinct CDR3 sequences, 20% to 25% of them singletons, with 8% in the top ten. This clonotype was seen only once. The TCR originated in a human donor in good health (CMV status not recorded). Some clones in this sample may be carry-over from other donors' samples. Sequencing was done on a sample of CD8+ T cells from PBMCs. The chain carries TRBV5-6 and TRBJ2-5, with D perhaps TRBD2 (5 bases). This CDR3 reads CASSLGRNLQETQYF. The CDR3 DNA reads TGTGCCAGCAGCTTGGGGAGGAACCTTCAAGAGACCCAGTACTTC.